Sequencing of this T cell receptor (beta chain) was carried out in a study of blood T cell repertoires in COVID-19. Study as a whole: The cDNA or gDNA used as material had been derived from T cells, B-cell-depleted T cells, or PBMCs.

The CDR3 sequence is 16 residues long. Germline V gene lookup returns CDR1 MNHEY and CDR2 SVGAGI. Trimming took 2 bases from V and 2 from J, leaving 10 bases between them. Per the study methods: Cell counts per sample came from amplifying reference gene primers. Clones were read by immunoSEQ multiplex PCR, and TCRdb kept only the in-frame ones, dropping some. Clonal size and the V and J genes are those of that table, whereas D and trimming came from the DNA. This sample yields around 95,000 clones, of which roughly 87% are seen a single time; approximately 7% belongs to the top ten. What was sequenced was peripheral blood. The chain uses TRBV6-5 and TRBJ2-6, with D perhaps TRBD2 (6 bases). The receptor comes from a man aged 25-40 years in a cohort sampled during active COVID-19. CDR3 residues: CASSYEWGAGANVLTF. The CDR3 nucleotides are TGTGCCAGCAGTTACGAGTGGGGGGCTGGGGCCAACGTCCTGACTTTC.